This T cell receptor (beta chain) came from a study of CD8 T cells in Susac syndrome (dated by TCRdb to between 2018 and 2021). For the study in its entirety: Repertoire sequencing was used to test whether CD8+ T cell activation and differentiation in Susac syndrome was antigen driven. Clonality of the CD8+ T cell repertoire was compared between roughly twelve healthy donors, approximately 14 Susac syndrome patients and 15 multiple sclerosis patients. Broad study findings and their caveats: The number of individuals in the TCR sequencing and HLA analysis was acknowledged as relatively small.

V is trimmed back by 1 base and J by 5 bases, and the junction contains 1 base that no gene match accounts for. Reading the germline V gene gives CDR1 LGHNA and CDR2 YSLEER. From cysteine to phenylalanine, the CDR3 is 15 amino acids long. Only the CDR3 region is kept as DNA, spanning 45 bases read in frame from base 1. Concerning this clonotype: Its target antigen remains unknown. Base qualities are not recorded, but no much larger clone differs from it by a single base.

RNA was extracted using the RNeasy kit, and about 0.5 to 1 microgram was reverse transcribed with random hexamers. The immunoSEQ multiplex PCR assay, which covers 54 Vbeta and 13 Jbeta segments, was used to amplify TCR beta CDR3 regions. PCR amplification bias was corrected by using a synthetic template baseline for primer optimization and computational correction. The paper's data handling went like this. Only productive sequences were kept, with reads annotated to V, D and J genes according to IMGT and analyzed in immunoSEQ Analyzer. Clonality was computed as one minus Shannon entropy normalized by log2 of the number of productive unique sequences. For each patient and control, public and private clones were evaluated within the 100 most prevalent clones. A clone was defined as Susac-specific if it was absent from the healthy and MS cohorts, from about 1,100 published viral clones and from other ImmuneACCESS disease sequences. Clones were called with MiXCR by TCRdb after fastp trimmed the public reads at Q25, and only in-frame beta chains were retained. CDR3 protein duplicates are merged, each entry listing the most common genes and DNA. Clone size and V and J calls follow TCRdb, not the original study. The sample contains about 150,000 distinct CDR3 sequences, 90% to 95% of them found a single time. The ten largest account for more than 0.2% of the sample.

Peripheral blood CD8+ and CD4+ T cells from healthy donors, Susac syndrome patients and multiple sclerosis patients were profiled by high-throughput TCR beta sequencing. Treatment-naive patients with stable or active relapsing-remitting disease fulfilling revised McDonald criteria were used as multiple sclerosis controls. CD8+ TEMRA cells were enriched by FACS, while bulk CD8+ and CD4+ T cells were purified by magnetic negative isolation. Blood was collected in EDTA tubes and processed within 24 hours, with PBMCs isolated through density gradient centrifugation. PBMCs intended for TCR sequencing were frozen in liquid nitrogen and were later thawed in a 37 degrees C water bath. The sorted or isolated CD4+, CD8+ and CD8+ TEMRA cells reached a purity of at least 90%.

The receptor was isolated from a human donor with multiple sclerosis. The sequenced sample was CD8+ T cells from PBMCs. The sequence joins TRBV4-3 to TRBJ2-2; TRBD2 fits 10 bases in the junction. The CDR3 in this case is CASSQGTSGTGELFF. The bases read TGCGCCAGCAGCCAAGGGACTAGCGGAACCGGGGAGCTGTTTTTT.